This T cell receptor beta chain is from a study of cytomegalovirus exposure and HLA in healthy donors. The PCR had 60 Vbeta and 13 Jbeta primers. Here immunoSEQ multiplex PCR was the method, and the copy in TCRdb shows in-frame clones only, minus some. The sample shows 120,000 to 150,000 clones, roughly four fifths of them seen only once. The CDR3 contains 15 residues. Germline values: CDR1 KGHSH, CDR2 LQKENI. J lost 2 bases, V lost 1 base, and 1 base had no gene match. This receptor was taken from a woman aged 50 to 65 in good health and CMV-seronegative. The sequenced material came from PBMCs. This chain joins TRBV18 and TRBJ1-4; TRBD1 matches at 7 bases. CDR3 region: CASSPRQGTNEKLFF. In nucleotides, the CDR3 is TGTGCCAGCTCACCACGACAGGGCACTAATGAAAAACTGTTTTTT.